This is a list of T cell receptor beta chains from one sample in a study of radiotherapy plus CTLA-4 blockade in lung cancer. The method was immunoSEQ multiplex PCR; TCRdb's version includes in-frame clones alone and lacks a portion of them. The table includes some 34,000 clones, roughly two thirds detected once. The sample here was peripheral blood, taken from a patient treated with radiotherapy plus ipilimumab. These receptors were obtained from a human donor with non-small cell lung cancer who had stable disease on radiotherapy plus ipilimumab. Each CDR3 is given with its conserved first and last residue. D genes are given only for firm matches. Size is omitted from some rows. Given values are once, few, many or a class for expanded clones.

clone_size: -; v_call: TRBV30; d_call: -; j_call: TRBJ2-6; cdr3_aa: CAWSRPNPGANVLTF; cdr3_nt: TGTGCCTGGAGCCGCCCTAACCCTGGGGCCAACGTCCTGACTTTC
clone_size: few; v_call: TRBV6-1; d_call: -; j_call: TRBJ1-6; cdr3_aa: CASSGWGSAYNSPLHF; cdr3_nt: TGTGCCAGCAGTGGTTGGGGTAGCGCCTATAATTCACCCCTCCACTTT
clone_size: few; v_call: TRBV25-1; d_call: TRBD1; j_call: TRBJ2-7; cdr3_aa: CASTASGTGGFMYF; cdr3_nt: TGTGCCAGCACCGCTAGTGGGACAGGAGGGTTCATGTACTTC
clone_size: -; v_call: TRBV10-3; d_call: TRBD1; j_call: TRBJ2-2; cdr3_aa: CAISGTGTGGTGELFF; cdr3_nt: TGTGCCATCAGTGGAACCGGGACAGGGGGCACCGGGGAGCTGTTTTTT
clone_size: -; v_call: TRBV11-3; d_call: -; j_call: TRBJ2-2; cdr3_aa: CASSHGEGEAGELFF; cdr3_nt: TGTGCCAGCAGTCACGGGGAAGGGGAGGCCGGGGAGCTGTTTTTT
clone_size: -; v_call: TRBV19; d_call: -; j_call: TRBJ2-1; cdr3_aa: CASSRVYNEQFF; cdr3_nt: TGTGCCAGTAGTCGGGTTTACAATGAGCAGTTCTTC
clone_size: -; v_call: TRBV29-1; d_call: TRBD1; j_call: TRBJ1-6; cdr3_aa: CSIRQGANNSPLHF; cdr3_nt: TGCAGCATCCGACAGGGGGCTAATAATTCACCCCTCCACTTT
clone_size: -; v_call: TRBV29-1; d_call: -; j_call: TRBJ2-3; cdr3_aa: CSVEDTPEGSTDTQYF; cdr3_nt: TGCAGCGTTGAAGACACCCCGGAGGGGTCTACAGATACGCAGTATTTT
clone_size: few; v_call: TRBV30; d_call: TRBD1; j_call: TRBJ2-1; cdr3_aa: CAWAGTVSYNEQFF; cdr3_nt: TGTGCCTGGGCCGGGACAGTCTCCTACAATGAGCAGTTCTTC
clone_size: -; v_call: TRBV30; d_call: -; j_call: TRBJ1-6; cdr3_aa: CAWTITRLGYSPLHF; cdr3_nt: TGTGCCTGGACCATAACCCGACTAGGATATTCACCCCTCCACTTT
clone_size: once; v_call: TRBV6-1; d_call: -; j_call: TRBJ1-5; cdr3_aa: CASRGVGPRQPQHF; cdr3_nt: TGTGCCAGCAGAGGGGTCGGGCCGCGTCAGCCCCAGCATTTT
clone_size: -; v_call: TRBV5-4; d_call: -; j_call: TRBJ2-5; cdr3_aa: CASSSGLQGETQYF; cdr3_nt: TGTGCCAGCAGCTCGGGACTCCAAGGAGAGACCCAGTACTTC
clone_size: -; v_call: TRBV2; d_call: -; j_call: TRBJ2-3; cdr3_aa: CASSDQGMISTQYF; cdr3_nt: TGTGCCAGCAGCGACCAGGGGATGATCTCCACGCAGTATTTT
clone_size: -; v_call: TRBV11-3; d_call: -; j_call: TRBJ2-2; cdr3_aa: CASSLTTNTGELFF; cdr3_nt: TGTGCCAGCAGCTTGACTACGAACACCGGGGAGCTGTTTTTT
clone_size: -; v_call: TRBV7-2; d_call: -; j_call: TRBJ1-5; cdr3_aa: CASSGNSQGSNQPQHF; cdr3_nt: TGTGCCAGCAGCGGGAATTCCCAGGGAAGCAATCAGCCCCAGCATTTT
clone_size: -; v_call: TRBV18; d_call: -; j_call: TRBJ1-5; cdr3_aa: CASSPAGFDQPQHF; cdr3_nt: TGTGCCAGCTCACCAGCGGGTTTTGATCAGCCCCAGCATTTT
clone_size: -; v_call: TRBV18; d_call: -; j_call: TRBJ1-3; cdr3_aa: CASSPASGNTIYF; cdr3_nt: TGTGCCAGCTCACCCGCGTCTGGAAACACCATATATTTT
clone_size: -; v_call: TRBV5-1; d_call: TRBD1; j_call: TRBJ1-2; cdr3_aa: CASSGQGIRPNYGYTF; cdr3_nt: TGCGCCAGCAGCGGACAGGGAATCCGCCCTAACTATGGCTACACCTTC
clone_size: -; v_call: TRBV5-6; d_call: TRBD1; j_call: TRBJ1-2; cdr3_aa: CASSFLDRAINYGYTF; cdr3_nt: TGTGCCAGCAGCTTCCTAGACAGGGCCATAAACTATGGCTACACCTTC
clone_size: once; v_call: TRBV2; d_call: -; j_call: TRBJ2-7; cdr3_aa: CASSDESSSSYEQYF; cdr3_nt: TGTGCCAGCAGTGATGAGAGTTCAAGCTCCTACGAGCAGTACTTC
clone_size: -; v_call: TRBV7-2; d_call: TRBD2; j_call: TRBJ2-5; cdr3_aa: CASSLVGSGGETQYF; cdr3_nt: TGTGCCAGCAGCTTAGTTGGTAGCGGGGGGGAGACCCAGTACTTC
clone_size: -; v_call: TRBV5-1; d_call: -; j_call: TRBJ1-1; cdr3_aa: CASSLLGDTEAFF; cdr3_nt: TGCGCCAGCAGCTTGTTAGGGGACACTGAAGCTTTCTTT
clone_size: -; v_call: TRBV18; d_call: -; j_call: TRBJ2-5; cdr3_aa: CASSPIAEQETQYF; cdr3_nt: TGTGCCAGCTCACCAATAGCGGAACAAGAGACCCAGTACTTC
clone_size: -; v_call: TRBV5-1; d_call: TRBD1; j_call: TRBJ2-7; cdr3_aa: CASSKGQGNEQYF; cdr3_nt: TGCGCCAGCAGCAAAGGACAGGGGAATGAGCAGTACTTC
clone_size: -; v_call: TRBV5-6; d_call: -; j_call: TRBJ1-2; cdr3_aa: CASSLETHSPYGYTF; cdr3_nt: TGTGCCAGCAGCTTGGAAACCCATAGCCCATATGGCTACACCTTC
clone_size: -; v_call: TRBV5-1; d_call: -; j_call: TRBJ2-1; cdr3_aa: CASRWQGLHNEQFF; cdr3_nt: TGCGCCAGCAGATGGCAGGGACTGCACAATGAGCAGTTCTTC
clone_size: -; v_call: TRBV6-1; d_call: TRBD1; j_call: TRBJ2-5; cdr3_aa: CASRETGRETQYF; cdr3_nt: TGTGCCAGCAGAGAGACAGGGCGGGAGACCCAGTACTTC
clone_size: -; v_call: TRBV9; d_call: TRBD1; j_call: TRBJ2-4; cdr3_aa: CASSAPGQGNIQYF; cdr3_nt: TGTGCCAGCAGCGCCCCGGGACAGGGAAACATTCAGTACTTC
clone_size: -; v_call: TRBV12-5; d_call: TRBD1; j_call: TRBJ1-1; cdr3_aa: CASGRGTNTEAFF; cdr3_nt: TGTGCTAGTGGCAGGGGGACCAACACTGAAGCTTTCTTT
clone_size: -; v_call: TRBV5-1; d_call: -; j_call: TRBJ2-7; cdr3_aa: CASSLLHGDNEQYF; cdr3_nt: TGCGCCAGCAGCTTGCTTCACGGGGACAACGAGCAGTACTTC
clone_size: -; v_call: TRBV5-6; d_call: TRBD2; j_call: TRBJ2-1; cdr3_aa: CASRHGLAGGQYNEQFF; cdr3_nt: TGTGCCAGCAGACACGGACTAGCGGGGGGTCAATACAATGAGCAGTTCTTC
clone_size: -; v_call: TRBV6-6; d_call: -; j_call: TRBJ1-5; cdr3_aa: CASSHGVRGPQHF; cdr3_nt: TGTGCCAGCAGCCATGGTGTCAGGGGGCCCCAGCATTTT
clone_size: -; v_call: TRBV7-9; d_call: -; j_call: TRBJ2-7; cdr3_aa: CASSLQGYEQYF; cdr3_nt: TGTGCCAGCAGCTTACAGGGGTACGAGCAGTACTTC
clone_size: -; v_call: TRBV5-4; d_call: TRBD2; j_call: TRBJ2-7; cdr3_aa: CASSAGLAGDYEQYF; cdr3_nt: TGTGCCAGCAGCGCAGGACTAGCGGGTGACTACGAGCAGTACTTC
clone_size: -; v_call: TRBV7-2; d_call: -; j_call: TRBJ2-7; cdr3_aa: CASSFPRGGVGEQYF; cdr3_nt: TGTGCCAGCAGTTTCCCCCGAGGAGGGGTAGGAGAGCAGTACTTC
clone_size: -; v_call: TRBV5-6; d_call: -; j_call: TRBJ1-5; cdr3_aa: CASSSRHNSNQPQHF; cdr3_nt: TGTGCCAGCAGCTCCCGACATAATAGCAATCAGCCCCAGCATTTT
clone_size: few; v_call: TRBV19; d_call: -; j_call: TRBJ1-6; cdr3_aa: CASSIGGASPLHF; cdr3_nt: TGTGCCAGTAGTATAGGGGGAGCTTCACCCCTCCACTTT
clone_size: -; v_call: TRBV21-1; d_call: -; j_call: TRBJ2-5; cdr3_aa: CASSLTCGGSRETQYF; cdr3_nt: TGTGCCAGCAGCCTAACTTGTGGGGGCTCCAGGGAGACCCAGTACTTC
clone_size: -; v_call: TRBV12-5; d_call: -; j_call: TRBJ1-3; cdr3_aa: CASGSRAGNTIYF; cdr3_nt: TGTGCTAGTGGTAGCCGGGCTGGAAACACCATATATTTT
clone_size: -; v_call: TRBV9; d_call: -; j_call: TRBJ1-5; cdr3_aa: CASSVAGGNQPQHF; cdr3_nt: TGTGCCAGCAGCGTAGCAGGGGGCAATCAGCCCCAGCATTTT
clone_size: -; v_call: TRBV7-8; d_call: -; j_call: TRBJ1-2; cdr3_aa: CASSLIGGGIANYGYTF; cdr3_nt: TGTGCCAGCAGCCTGATTGGGGGGGGGATAGCTAACTATGGCTACACCTTC
clone_size: -; v_call: TRBV2; d_call: -; j_call: TRBJ2-1; cdr3_aa: CASSDKGLQFF; cdr3_nt: TGTGCCAGCAGTGATAAGGGACTTCAGTTCTTC
clone_size: few; v_call: TRBV29-1; d_call: TRBD2; j_call: TRBJ2-7; cdr3_aa: CSARGGTRGYEQYF; cdr3_nt: TGCAGCGCCCGAGGGGGGACTAGAGGCTACGAGCAGTACTTC
clone_size: once; v_call: TRBV7-3; d_call: -; j_call: TRBJ2-1; cdr3_aa: CASSLGPGQEQFF; cdr3_nt: TGTGCCAGCAGCTTAGGGCCGGGACAAGAGCAGTTCTTC
clone_size: -; v_call: TRBV7-8; d_call: TRBD1; j_call: TRBJ2-5; cdr3_aa: CASSLQGAPETQYF; cdr3_nt: TGTGCCAGCAGCTTACAGGGGGCCCCAGAGACCCAGTACTTC
clone_size: -; v_call: TRBV5-4; d_call: -; j_call: TRBJ1-4; cdr3_aa: CASSLGGAAGEKLFF; cdr3_nt: TGTGCCAGCAGTCTCGGGGGGGCCGCGGGAGAAAAACTGTTTTTT
clone_size: -; v_call: TRBV18; d_call: -; j_call: TRBJ2-3; cdr3_aa: CASSGRVTDTQYF; cdr3_nt: TGTGCCAGCTCGGGCAGGGTGACAGATACGCAGTATTTT
clone_size: -; v_call: TRBV6-1; d_call: TRBD1; j_call: TRBJ1-6; cdr3_aa: CASSSREQGRSPLHF; cdr3_nt: TGTGCCAGCAGCTCTAGGGAACAGGGGAGATCACCCCTCCACTTT
clone_size: -; v_call: TRBV19; d_call: TRBD1; j_call: TRBJ2-6; cdr3_aa: CASQDRATGANVLTF; cdr3_nt: TGTGCCAGTCAGGACAGGGCAACCGGGGCCAACGTCCTGACTTTC
clone_size: -; v_call: TRBV5-1; d_call: TRBD1; j_call: TRBJ2-5; cdr3_aa: CASSRDRGKETQYF; cdr3_nt: TGCGCCAGCAGCCGGGACAGGGGAAAAGAGACCCAGTACTTC
clone_size: -; v_call: TRBV6-4; d_call: -; j_call: TRBJ2-7; cdr3_aa: CASSPDRFSYEQYF; cdr3_nt: TGTGCCAGCAGCCCAGACAGGTTCTCCTACGAGCAGTACTTC
clone_size: few; v_call: TRBV11-3; d_call: TRBD2; j_call: TRBJ2-5; cdr3_aa: CASSLGTSGGPETQYF; cdr3_nt: TGTGCCAGCAGCCTCGGGACTAGCGGGGGGCCGGAGACCCAGTACTTC
clone_size: -; v_call: TRBV6-6; d_call: TRBD2; j_call: TRBJ2-1; cdr3_aa: CASSSLLAERQFF; cdr3_nt: TGTGCCAGCAGTTCCCTTCTAGCGGAGAGACAGTTCTTC
clone_size: -; v_call: TRBV11-3; d_call: -; j_call: TRBJ1-6; cdr3_aa: CASSLGATNSPLHF; cdr3_nt: TGTGCCAGCAGCTTAGGGGCCACGAATTCACCCCTCCACTTT
clone_size: -; v_call: TRBV10-1; d_call: TRBD2; j_call: TRBJ2-1; cdr3_aa: CASSLAGGPNEQFF; cdr3_nt: TGCGCCAGCAGTCTAGCGGGGGGGCCCAATGAGCAGTTCTTC